These 28 T cell receptor beta chains originate from one sample sequenced in a study of CD8 T cells in Susac syndrome. When the RNA was reverse transcribed, random hexamers were used with an input of about 0.5 to 1 ug. TCRdb ran MiXCR on the immunoSEQ multiplex PCR reads and lists one entry per CDR3 protein. Here the sample spans some 300,000 distinct CDR3 sequences, 70% to 90% being singletons. Sample: CD8+ T cells from PBMCs. The receptor source for this set is a human donor with multiple sclerosis.

This chain links TRBV5-1 with TRBJ1-6; maybe TRBD1 (5 bases). The germline V gene has CDR1 SGHRS and CDR2 YFSETQ. This CDR3 comprises 12 residues. V shed 2 bases and J shed 11 bases, with 8 bases lying between them. The CDR3 nucleotides are TGCGCCAGCAGCTTCAGAGGGGCACCCCTCCACTTT. This sequence encodes CASSFRGAPLHF.

The rearrangement joins TRBV4-3 to TRBJ2-1; the D gene is possibly TRBD2 (6 bases). Deletions cut 0 bases from V and 4 bases from J, with 16 bases between. The CDR3 is made up of 17 amino acids. The germline CDR1 and CDR2 sequences are LGHNA and YSLEER. The CDR3 reads CASSQDCCGANYNEQFF. CDR3 sequence (DNA): TGCGCCAGCAGCCAAGATTGCTGCGGGGCGAATTACAATGAGCAGTTCTTC.

The CDR3: CASSPLSRALYF. The DNA for the CDR3 is TGTGCCAGCAGCCCCCTCTCCAGGGCCTTGTACTTC. The chain has TRBV28 and TRBJ2-5; possible D gene TRBD1, 5 bases. The CDR3 has 12 amino acids. Germline CDR1 and CDR2: MDHEN and SYDVKM. Trimming took off 6 bases at V and 13 bases at J, with 18 bases between the two ends.

The chain has TRBV28 and TRBJ1-5; D uncertain. Trimming left V 7 bases short and J 7 bases short, with 8 bases between. Germline V gene sequence: CDR1 MDHEN, CDR2 SYDVKM. This CDR3 spans 11 amino acids. The DNA for the CDR3 is TGTGCCAGCACCGGAGGCCAGCCCCAGCATTTT. As protein: CASTGGQPQHF.

The rearrangement uses TRBV5-6 and TRBJ2-3; 7 nucleotides line up with TRBD2. The CDR3 has 14 amino acids. Germline V CDR1 and CDR2: SGHDT, YYEEEE. With 2 bases clipped from V and 4 bases from J, the junction kept 4 bases outside the gene matches. This CDR3 reads CASSFGAGPDTQYF. CDR3 DNA sequence: TGTGCCAGCAGCTTTGGAGCGGGGCCAGATACGCAGTATTTT.

The V gene is TRBV27, the J gene TRBJ2-5, with D maybe TRBD1 (5 bases). The CDR3 extends over 12 amino acids. Germline CDR1 reads MNHEY; CDR2 reads SMNVEV (reference sequence). The germline V and J ends were trimmed by 3 bases and 5 bases, with 7 bases remaining between them. This CDR3 reads CASSFNRETQYF. For the CDR3, the DNA is TGTGCCAGCAGTTTTAACAGGGAGACCCAGTACTTC.

The CDR3 DNA is TGTGCCAGCCGCAATCTAATCTTAGCGGGAGGTAGTGAGCAGTTCTTC. It encodes CASRNLILAGGSEQFF. The gene calls are TRBV11-2 and TRBJ2-1; 10 nucleotides agree with TRBD2. This CDR3 comprises 16 residues. Germline CDR1 is SGHAT and CDR2 is FQNNGV. Trimming took 8 bases from V and 9 from J; bases not matched to a gene: 16.

The CDR3 DNA sequence: TGTGCCACCAAAAAGCTCGGATCGAGCTACAATGAGCAGTTCTTC. It yields the protein CATKKLGSSYNEQFF. V usage is TRBV27 and J usage is TRBJ2-1; no clear D gene. The germline gives CDR1 MNHEY, CDR2 SMNVEV (reference sequence). The CDR3 length is 15 residues. The V end was cut by 10 bases, the J end by 3 bases, with 19 bases between.

The chain couples TRBV7-9 to TRBJ2-7; the match to TRBD1 covers 10 bases. This CDR3 has 15 amino acids. CDR1 and CDR2 from the germline V gene are SEHNR and FQNEAQ (reference sequence). The junction had 6 bases not matched to a gene; V was cut back by 3 bases and J by 4 bases. The CDR3: CASSFDRGRLYEQYF. The CDR3 nucleotides read TGTGCCAGCAGCTTTGACAGGGGGCGGCTTTACGAGCAGTACTTC.

V usage is TRBV4-3 and J usage is TRBJ2-1, with 10 bases lining up with TRBD1. Unmatched junction bases numbered 11, after V lost 4 bases and J lost 2 bases. Germline CDR1 is LGHNA and CDR2 is YSLEER. This CDR3 region has 18 residues. The CDR3 spells CASSPNPPGTGAYNEQFF. The CDR3 DNA reads as TGCGCCAGCAGCCCGAACCCCCCCGGGACAGGGGCCTACAATGAGCAGTTCTTC.

V is TRBV4-2 and J is TRBJ1-2; D remains unclear. Germline values: CDR1 LGHNA, CDR2 YNFKEQ. Trimming removed 6 bases at V and 8 bases at J, with 19 bases between. The CDR3 loop spans 14 amino acids. CDR3 amino acids: CASRAMGGFGGYTF. The CDR3 coding sequence is TGTGCCAGCAGGGCCATGGGCGGGTTTGGAGGCTACACCTTC.

The CDR3 DNA follows: TGTGCCAGCAGCTCCCGGACAGAACGTAATGAAAAACTGTTTTTT. Translated: CASSSRTERNEKLFF. The chain couples TRBV7-9 to TRBJ1-4, with D maybe TRBD1 (6 bases). CDR3 length: 15 residues. Trimming took 4 bases from V and 4 from J, leaving 13 bases between them. Germline lookup yields CDR1 SEHNR and CDR2 FQNEAQ (reference sequence).

Written as DNA, the CDR3 is TGTGCCACCAGCAGATCCCGCTCTAGCGCGTACAATGAGCAGTTCTTC. Protein sequence: CATSRSRSSAYNEQFF. This chain joins TRBV15 and TRBJ2-1; D possibly corresponds to TRBD2 (6 bases). The CDR3 covers 16 residues. The germline V gene has CDR1 LNHNV and CDR2 YYDKDF (reference sequence). The V gene lost 2 bases and the J gene lost 4 bases, with 15 bases spanning the gap.

This clonotype was picked up a small number of times. J is TRBJ2-1 and V is TRBV4-3; the D gene is possibly TRBD2 (6 bases). Germline-derived CDR1 and CDR2 are LGHNA and YSLEER. CDR3 length equals 17 residues. V lost 4 bases and J lost 0, with 16 bases in between. CDR3 sequence: CASSPLSRDPSYNEQFF. The CDR3 DNA follows: TGCGCCAGCAGCCCCCTCTCGCGGGACCCCTCCTACAATGAGCAGTTCTTC.

This clonotype appeared a few times. V usage is TRBV7-2 and J usage is TRBJ2-7; D ambiguous. CDR3 length equals 12 residues. Germline CDR1 is SGHTA and CDR2 is FQGNSA. Trimming took off 4 bases at V and 3 bases at J, with 7 bases between the two ends. The CDR3 spells CASSSDVYEQYF. The DNA of the CDR3 is TGTGCCAGCAGCTCGGACGTCTACGAGCAGTACTTC.

The chain employs TRBV5-6 and TRBJ1-2; TRBD1 matches 10 bases. The germline gives CDR1 SGHDT, CDR2 YYEEEE. V trimming: 2 bases; J trimming: 3 bases; junction bases outside the gene matches: 10. The CDR3 spans 17 residues. CDR3 sequence: CASSFRDRGQEYYGYTF. Here the CDR3 DNA reads TGTGCCAGCAGCTTCCGGGACAGGGGTCAAGAGTACTATGGCTACACCTTC.

This chain joins TRBV27 and TRBJ2-2; 9 bases line up with TRBD1. V shed 3 bases and J 1 base; nucleotides not matched to a gene: 6. Germline CDR1 reads MNHEY; CDR2 reads SMNVEV (reference sequence). The CDR3 runs 17 residues. CDR3 region: CASSFTGTGMNTGELFF. The CDR3 DNA sequence: TGTGCCAGCAGTTTCACCGGGACAGGGATGAACACCGGGGAGCTGTTTTTT.

V and J are TRBV21-1 and TRBJ1-2; TRBD1, the table's D call, was not compared with the DNA. TRBV21-1 is a pseudogene locus. This CDR3 has 15 amino acids. Here the CDR3 DNA reads TGTGCCAGCAGCGTTCGGACAGGTGCCAACTATGGCTACACCTTC. This sequence encodes CASSVRTGANYGYTF.

This chain links TRBV6-5 with TRBJ1-1; D perhaps matches TRBD1 (5 bases). The V gene's germline CDR1 is MNHEY and CDR2 SVGAGI. This CDR3 is built from 14 residues. The V end lost 2 bases, the J end lost 0 bases, and 7 bases lay between the germline ends. The CDR3 sequence: CASSYGGLNTEAFF. The DNA for the CDR3 is TGTGCCAGCAGTTACGGGGGGTTGAACACTGAAGCTTTCTTT.

The V and J genes are TRBV6-5 and TRBJ2-7; 7 bases line up with TRBD2. Trimming took 3 bases from V and 2 from J; bases not matched to a gene: 10. The germline V gene has CDR1 MNHEY and CDR2 SVGAGI. The CDR3 contains 16 residues. CDR3 in DNA: TGTGCCAGCAGTTATCGACTAGCCTCGCCTGCCTACGAGCAGTACTTC. It encodes CASSYRLASPAYEQYF.

The chain joins TRBV6-1 to TRBJ1-2; the D is unclear. With 5 bases removed from V and 3 bases from J, the gap between germline ends came to 16 bases. The germline V gene has CDR1 MNHNS and CDR2 SASEGT. This CDR3 is 15 amino acids long. The CDR3 loop reads CASSPIGRADYGYTF. The CDR3 DNA reads TGTGCCAGCAGTCCCATTGGAAGGGCCGACTATGGCTACACCTTC.

This clonotype was detected once. This rearrangement joins TRBV12-3 or TRBV12-4 to TRBJ1-2; no reliable D call. V lost 3 bases and J 4 bases, leaving 15 bases between the germline ends. This CDR3 has 15 residues. The CDR3 protein is CASSFPSPGSYGYTF. Here the CDR3 DNA reads TGTGCCAGCAGTTTCCCTAGCCCGGGAAGCTATGGCTACACCTTC.

The chain has TRBV20-1 and TRBJ2-1; 10 bases match TRBD1. V dropped 0 bases and J dropped 10; count of bases not matched to a gene: 9. The CDR3 covers 15 residues. Germline-derived CDR1 and CDR2 are DFQATT and SNEGSKA (reference sequence). DNA of the CDR3: TGCAGTGCTAGAGACCGGGACAGGGGATTAGGGGAGCAGTTCTTC. This sequence encodes CSARDRDRGLGEQFF.

This clonotype was seen many times. The junction departs from the called germline gene at one end, perhaps through a read error. The rearrangement links TRBV4-3 to TRBJ2-7, with 9 positions matching TRBD1. CDR1 is LGHNA, CDR2 YSLEER, per germline. This CDR3 is built from 14 residues. CDR3 residues: CASSPGTGSYEQYF. The CDR3 coding sequence is TGTGCCAGCAGCCCCGGGACAGGGTCCTACGAGCAGTACTTC.

The chain links TRBV7-9 to TRBJ2-5, with 7 bases that match TRBD1. CDR3 length equals 13 residues. Germline loops: CDR1 SEHNR, CDR2 FQNEAQ (reference sequence). J lost 5 bases, V lost 7 bases, and 7 bases had no gene match. The CDR3 DNA reads TGTGCCAGCACACCACGGGGACAGGAGACCCAGTACTTC. Protein: CASTPRGQETQYF.

This chain connects TRBV28 to TRBJ2-1; TRBD1 might be the D (6 bases). V was pared by 8 bases and J by 4 bases, with 18 bases between. Germline loops: CDR1 MDHEN, CDR2 SYDVKM. The CDR3 runs to 15 residues. The CDR3 region has the DNA TGTGCCAGCCGCGAAACAGGGTTGGGGTACAATGAGCAGTTCTTC. Translated: CASRETGLGYNEQFF. The whole variable domain, filled in from reference TRBV28 and TRBJ2-1, reads DVKVTQSSRYLVKRTGEKVFLECVQDMDHENMFWYRQDPGLGLRLIYFSYDVKMKEKGDIPEGYSVSREKKERFSLILESASTNQTSMYLCASRETGLGYNEQFFGPGTRLTVL.

In DNA form, the CDR3 reads TGTGCCAGCAACCCGACCGGGATCTACGAGCAGTACTTC. Translated, it gives CASNPTGIYEQYF. The chain couples TRBV28 to TRBJ2-7; D is possibly TRBD2 (5 bases). CDR1 is MDHEN, CDR2 SYDVKM, per germline. V was shortened by 7 bases and J by 3 bases, with 13 bases between the two germline ends. This CDR3 is built from 13 residues.

This chain connects TRBV24-1 to TRBJ2-3; TRBD2 agrees at 12 bases. Germline V gene data show CDR1 as KGHDR and CDR2 as SFDVKD. This CDR3 comprises 16 residues. V was pared by 3 bases and J by 3 bases, with 3 bases of the junction left unmatched. The CDR3 nucleotides read TGTGCCACCAGTGATCTTCTAGCGGGAGGGACAGATACGCAGTATTTT. Residues: CATSDLLAGGTDTQYF.